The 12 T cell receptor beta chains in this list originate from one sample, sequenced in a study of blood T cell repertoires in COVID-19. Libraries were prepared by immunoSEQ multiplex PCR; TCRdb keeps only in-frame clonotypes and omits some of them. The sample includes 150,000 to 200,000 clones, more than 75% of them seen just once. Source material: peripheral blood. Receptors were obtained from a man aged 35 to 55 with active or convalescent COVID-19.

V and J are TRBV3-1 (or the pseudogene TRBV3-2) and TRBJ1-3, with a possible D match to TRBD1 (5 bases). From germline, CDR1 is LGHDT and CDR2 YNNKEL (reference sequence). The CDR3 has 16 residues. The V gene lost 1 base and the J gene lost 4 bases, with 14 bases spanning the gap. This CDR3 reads CASSQGGVGVGNTIYF. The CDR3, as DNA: TGTGCCAGCAGCCAAGGCGGAGTAGGGGTCGGAAACACCATATATTTT.

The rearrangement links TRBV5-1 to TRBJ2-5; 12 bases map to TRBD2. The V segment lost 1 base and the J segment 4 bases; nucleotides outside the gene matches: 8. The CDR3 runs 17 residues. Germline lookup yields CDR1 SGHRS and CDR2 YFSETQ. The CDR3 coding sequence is TGCGCCAGCAGCTTGTTTTTCCTAGCGGGGGGGCGAGAGACCCAGTACTTC. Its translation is CASSLFFLAGGRETQYF. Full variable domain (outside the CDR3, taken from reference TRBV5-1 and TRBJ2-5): KAGVTQTPRYLIKTRGQQVTLSCSPISGHRSVSWYQQTPGQGLQFLFEYFSETQRNKGNFPGRFSGRQFSNSRSEMNVSTLELGDSALYLCASSLFFLAGGRETQYFGPGTRLLVL.

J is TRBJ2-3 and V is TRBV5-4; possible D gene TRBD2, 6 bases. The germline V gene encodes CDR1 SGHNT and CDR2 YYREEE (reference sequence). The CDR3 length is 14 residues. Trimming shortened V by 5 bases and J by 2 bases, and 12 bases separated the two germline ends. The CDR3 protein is CASSYSGSTDTQYF. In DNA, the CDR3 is TGTGCCAGCAGTTATAGCGGTTCCACAGATACGCAGTATTTT.

The CDR3 nucleotides read TGCGCCAGCAGAGGGGTCCAGGGGGCCCTTGCAACTAATGAAAAACTGTTTTTT. Protein: CASRGVQGALATNEKLFF. V gene TRBV5-1 combines with J gene TRBJ1-4, with 8 nucleotides matching TRBD1. V lost 5 bases, J lost 0 bases, and 12 bases stayed unmatched. Germline CDR1 SGHRS, CDR2 YFSETQ. The CDR3 consists of 18 residues.

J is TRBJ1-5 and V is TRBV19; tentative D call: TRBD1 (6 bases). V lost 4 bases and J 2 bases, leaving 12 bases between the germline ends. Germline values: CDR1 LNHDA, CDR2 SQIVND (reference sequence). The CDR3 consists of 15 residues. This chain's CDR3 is CASSTSGGGNQPQHF. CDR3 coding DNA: TGTGCCAGTAGTACCTCGGGGGGCGGCAATCAGCCCCAGCATTTT.

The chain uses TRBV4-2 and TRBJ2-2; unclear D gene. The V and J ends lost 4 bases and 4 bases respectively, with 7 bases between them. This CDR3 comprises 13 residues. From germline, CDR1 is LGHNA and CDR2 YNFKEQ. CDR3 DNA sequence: TGTGCCAGCAGCCCGTACAGCACCGGGGAGCTGTTTTTT. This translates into CASSPYSTGELFF.

The CDR3: CAWSGLGGAVYTQYF. As DNA, the CDR3 is TGTGCCTGGAGTGGTTTGGGGGGTGCAGTGTATACGCAGTATTTT. The J gene is TRBJ2-3, the V gene TRBV30; D possibly corresponds to TRBD2 (6 bases). The CDR3 spans 15 residues. Trimming removed 1 base at V and 7 bases at J, with 18 bases between. From germline, CDR1 is GTSNPN and CDR2 SVGIG (reference sequence).

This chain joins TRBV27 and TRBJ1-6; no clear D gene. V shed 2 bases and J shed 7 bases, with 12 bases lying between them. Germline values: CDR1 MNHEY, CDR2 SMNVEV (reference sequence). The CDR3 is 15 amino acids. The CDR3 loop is CASSLLDVLNSPLHF. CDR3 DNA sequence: TGTGCCAGCAGTTTACTCGACGTACTAAATTCACCCCTCCACTTT.

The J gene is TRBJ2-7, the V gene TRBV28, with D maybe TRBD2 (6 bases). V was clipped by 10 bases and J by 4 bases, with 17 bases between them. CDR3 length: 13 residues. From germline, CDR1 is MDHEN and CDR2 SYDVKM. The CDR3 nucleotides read TGTGCCACCAAAGGCGGGGTTAGATACGAGCAGTACTTC. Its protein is CATKGGVRYEQYF. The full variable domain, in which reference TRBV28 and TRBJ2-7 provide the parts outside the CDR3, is DVKVTQSSRYLVKRTGEKVFLECVQDMDHENMFWYRQDPGLGLRLIYFSYDVKMKEKGDIPEGYSVSREKKERFSLILESASTNQTSMYLCATKGGVRYEQYFGPGTRLTVT.

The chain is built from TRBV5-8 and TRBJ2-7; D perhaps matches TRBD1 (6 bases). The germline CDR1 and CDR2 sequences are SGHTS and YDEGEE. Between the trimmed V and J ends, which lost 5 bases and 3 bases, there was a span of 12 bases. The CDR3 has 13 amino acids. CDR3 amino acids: CASSWGQVYEQYF. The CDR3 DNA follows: TGTGCCAGCAGTTGGGGACAAGTCTACGAGCAGTACTTC.

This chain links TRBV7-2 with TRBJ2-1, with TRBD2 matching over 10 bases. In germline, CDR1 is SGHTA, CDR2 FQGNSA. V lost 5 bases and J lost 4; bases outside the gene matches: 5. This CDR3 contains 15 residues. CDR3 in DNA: TGTGCCAGCAGCGAACTAGCGGGGTTGTACAATGAGCAGTTCTTC. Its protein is CASSELAGLYNEQFF.

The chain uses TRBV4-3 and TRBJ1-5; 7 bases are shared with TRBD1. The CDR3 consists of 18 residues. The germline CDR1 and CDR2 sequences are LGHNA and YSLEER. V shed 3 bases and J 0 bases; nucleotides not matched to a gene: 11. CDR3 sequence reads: CASSQYPPDRHSNQPQHF. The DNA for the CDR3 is TGCGCCAGCAGCCAGTACCCGCCGGACAGGCATAGCAATCAGCCCCAGCATTTT.